The 28 T cell receptor beta chains in this list originate from one sample, sequenced in a study of T cell changes during pregnancy in multiple sclerosis. Produced via immunoSEQ multiplex PCR; TCRdb's table is partial and in-frame only. The sample includes some 97,000 clones, approximately 92% of them seen just once. Sequenced here: peripheral blood, sampled after pregnancy. All receptors come from a female donor with multiple sclerosis, enrolled in a pregnancy study.

The genes are TRBV9 and TRBJ2-4, with 12 bases lining up with TRBD2. After removal of 3 bases from V and 0 bases from J, the junction contained 4 bases not matched to a gene. The CDR3 is 17 amino acids. The germline V gene has CDR1 SGDLS and CDR2 YYNGEE. DNA of the CDR3: TGTGCCAGCAGCGGGACTAGCGGGGAGCTAGCCAAAAACATTCAGTACTTC. Translation gives CASSGTSGELAKNIQYF.

This chain joins TRBV7-2 and TRBJ1-1, with D perhaps matching TRBD1 (5 bases). Germline V lookup: CDR1 SGHTA, CDR2 FQGNSA. The CDR3 length is 13 residues. The V end lost 6 bases, the J end lost 5 bases, and 13 bases lay between the germline ends. The CDR3: CASSVQGDTEAFF. CDR3 coding DNA: TGTGCCAGCAGTGTGCAGGGTGATACTGAAGCTTTCTTT. Looking up the rest from reference TRBV7-2 and TRBJ1-1 gives the full variable domain: GAGVSQSPSNKVTEKGKDVELRCDPISGHTALYWYRQSLGQGLEFLIYFQGNSAPDKSGLPSDRFSAERTGGSVSTLTIQRTQQEDSAVYLCASSVQGDTEAFFGQGTRLTVV.

The chain joins TRBV28 to TRBJ1-6; 10 nucleotides line up with TRBD1. With V trimmed by 7 bases and J by 7 bases, 7 bases remained unmatched. Germline assignment: CDR1 MDHEN and CDR2 SYDVKM. The CDR3 runs 15 residues. The CDR3 sequence is CASTTRGQGNSPLHF. The CDR3, as DNA: TGTGCCAGCACCACTCGGGGACAGGGGAATTCACCCCTCCACTTT.

The chain combines TRBV9 with TRBJ2-2; D gene ambiguous. CDR3 length: 13 residues. The V and J ends lost 3 bases and 1 base respectively, with 4 bases between them. The germline V gene has CDR1 SGDLS and CDR2 YYNGEE. The CDR3 DNA reads TGTGCCAGCAGCGACAAGAACACCGGGGAGCTGTTTTTT. It yields the protein CASSDKNTGELFF.

This sequence joins TRBV5-8 and TRBJ2-6, with D perhaps TRBD1 (5 bases). CDR1 SGHTS and CDR2 YDEGEE come from the germline V gene. The V end was cut by 2 bases, the J end by 3 bases, with 9 bases between. The CDR3 runs to 15 residues. CDR3 residues: CASSFQGHGANVLTF. For the CDR3, the DNA is TGTGCCAGCAGCTTCCAGGGTCATGGGGCCAACGTCCTGACTTTC.

This chain links TRBV7-9 with TRBJ1-2, with a weak D call TRBD1 (5 bases). With 5 bases removed from V and 7 bases from J, the gap between germline ends came to 11 bases. The CDR3 extends over 12 amino acids. Germline V CDR1 and CDR2: SEHNR, FQNEAQ (reference sequence). The CDR3 sequence: CASSPQGSGYTF. The DNA for the CDR3 is TGTGCCAGCAGCCCTCAGGGTTCTGGCTACACCTTC.

This clone occurred once. This chain joins TRBV30 and TRBJ1-1; the D is unclear. The CDR3 covers 15 residues. In germline, CDR1 is GTSNPN, CDR2 SVGIG (reference sequence). V shed 0 bases and J shed 5 bases, with 16 bases lying between them. For the CDR3, the DNA is TGTGCCTGGAGTGTATTATCGGGGTTTAGGACTGAAGCTTTCTTT. This translates into CAWSVLSGFRTEAFF.

The chain's CDR3 is CASSLTATKMNTEAFF. The DNA for the CDR3 is TGCGCCAGCAGCTTGACTGCCACCAAGATGAACACTGAAGCTTTCTTT. This chain uses TRBV5-1 with TRBJ1-1; no definite D call. The V and J ends lost 1 base and 0 bases respectively, with 13 bases between them. This CDR3 comprises 16 residues. CDR1 is SGHRS, CDR2 YFSETQ, per germline.

The CDR3 DNA follows: TGTGCCAGCAGCTTCTATCCGGTAACTGGGGCCAACGTCCTGACTTTC. As protein: CASSFYPVTGANVLTF. This rearrangement joins TRBV5-6 to TRBJ2-6; D is uncertain. Germline CDR1 reads SGHDT; CDR2 reads YYEEEE. Trimming cost V 2 bases and J 2 bases, with 11 bases left between them. The CDR3 covers 16 residues.

This chain connects TRBV11-2 to TRBJ2-2, with TRBD2 matching over 8 bases. The CDR3 is made up of 17 amino acids. V gave up 4 bases and J gave up 2 bases; unmatched junction bases: 9. From germline, CDR1 is SGHAT and CDR2 FQNNGV. CDR3 DNA sequence: TGTGCCAGCAGCTCGATCAGCGGGAGTGGAAACACCGGGGAGCTGTTTTTT. It encodes CASSSISGSGNTGELFF.

V and J are TRBV4-3 and TRBJ2-6; possibly TRBD1 for D (7 bases). There are 18 residues in the CDR3. Germline lookup yields CDR1 LGHNA and CDR2 YSLEER. V was cut by 0 bases and J by 2 bases, with 14 bases left in between. The CDR3 sequence is CASSQEVRGRTGANVLTF. In nucleotides, the CDR3 is TGCGCCAGCAGCCAAGAGGTCAGGGGGAGGACTGGGGCCAACGTCCTGACTTTC.

The chain couples TRBV30 to TRBJ2-3; possibly TRBD2 for D (5 bases). Trimming left V 2 bases short and J 4 bases short, with 22 bases between. CDR3 size: 17 residues. Germline V gene lookup returns CDR1 GTSNPN and CDR2 SVGIG (reference sequence). In nucleotides, the CDR3 is TGTGCCTGGAGTACCCCCTGGGCGGGCCAAGGTGCAGATACGCAGTATTTT. Amino acid sequence: CAWSTPWAGQGADTQYF.

The chain joins TRBV10-3 to TRBJ1-5; TRBD1 aligns across 8 bases. Germline CDR1 and CDR2: ENHRY and SYGVKD. V lost 2 bases and J lost 4; bases outside the gene matches: 4. This CDR3 is 15 amino acids long. DNA of the CDR3: TGTGCCATCAGTGAGCAGACAGGGGTAAATCAGCCCCAGCATTTT. Amino acids: CAISEQTGVNQPQHF.

Comments on this clone: Distinct nucleotide sequences in the sample also encode this CDR3. V usage is TRBV30 and J usage is TRBJ1-1, with a tentative D call TRBD1 (6 bases). V was pared by 3 bases and J by 0 bases, with 8 bases between. This CDR3 is built from 13 residues. Germline-derived CDR1 and CDR2 are GTSNPN and SVGIG (reference sequence). The CDR3 here is CAWRGQLNTEAFF. Here the CDR3 DNA reads TGTGCCTGGAGGGGACAACTGAACACTGAAGCTTTCTTT. The full variable domain, completed using reference TRBV30 and TRBJ1-1, is SQTIHQWPATLVQPVGSPLSLECTVEGTSNPNLYWYRQAAGRGLQLLFYSVGIGQISSEVPQNLSASRPQDRQFILSSKKLLLSDSGFYLCAWRGQLNTEAFFGQGTRLTVV.

The chain joins TRBV27 to TRBJ1-2, with D uncertain. Germline-derived CDR1 and CDR2 are MNHEY and SMNVEV (reference sequence). The CDR3 spans 15 residues. V was clipped by 2 bases and J by 4 bases, with 14 bases between them. Here the CDR3 DNA reads TGTGCCAGCAGTTTAAAGGTTTTTGGAGGCTATGGCTACACCTTC. It encodes CASSLKVFGGYGYTF.

The rearrangement links TRBV28 to TRBJ1-4; D remains unclear. CDR3 length: 12 residues. Looked up from germline, CDR1 is MDHEN and CDR2 is SYDVKM. V was clipped by 10 bases and J by 8 bases, with 14 bases between them. The chain's CDR3 is CATRLAREKLFF. The CDR3 coding sequence is TGTGCCACCAGACTCGCTAGGGAAAAACTGTTTTTT.

This chain links TRBV15 with TRBJ1-2; no reliable D call. Germline loops: CDR1 LNHNV, CDR2 YYDKDF (reference sequence). Trimming took off 0 bases at V and 8 bases at J, with 19 bases between the two ends. The CDR3 spans 16 residues. The CDR3 coding sequence is TGTGCCACCAGCAGAGATCCCCTCGGGTTGTCGGGGGGCTACACCTTC. Amino acids: CATSRDPLGLSGGYTF.

The chain couples TRBV11-1 to TRBJ1-5; tentative D call: TRBD1 (5 bases). Trimming shortened V by 2 bases and J by 7 bases, and 12 bases separated the two germline ends. Germline V lookup: CDR1 SGHAT, CDR2 FQDESV (reference sequence). The CDR3 covers 14 residues. The CDR3: CASSLPGDGQPQHF. CDR3 coding DNA: TGTGCCAGCAGCTTACCGGGGGACGGACAGCCCCAGCATTTT. Combining the CDR3 with reference TRBV11-1 and TRBJ1-5 gives the whole variable domain EAEVAQSPRYKITEKSQAVAFWCDPISGHATLYWYRQILGQGPELLVQFQDESVVDDSQLPKDRFSAERLKGVDSTLKIQPAELGDSAMYLCASSLPGDGQPQHFGDGTRLSIL.

The rearrangement joins TRBV5-4 to TRBJ2-1, with a possible D match to TRBD2 (9 bases). V gave up 4 bases and J gave up 5 bases, with 19 bases separating them. This CDR3 is built from 16 residues. Germline values: CDR1 SGHNT, CDR2 YYREEE (reference sequence). The CDR3 loop reads CASSRTLAGQDNEQFF. The CDR3 bases are TGTGCCAGCAGCAGGACCCTAGCGGGACAGGACAATGAGCAGTTCTTC.

The chain is built from TRBV6-5 and TRBJ2-5; TRBD2 matches 8 bases. The CDR3 is made up of 15 amino acids. After removal of 6 bases from V and 1 base from J, the junction contained 7 bases not matched to a gene. CDR1 MNHEY and CDR2 SVGAGI come from the germline V gene. CDR3 sequence (DNA): TGTGCCAGCAGCCCGGAACTAGCGGTCCAAGAGACCCAGTACTTC. It translates to CASSPELAVQETQYF.

In this sample, this clone turned up once. CDR3 sequence: CASSEAPGTQYF. The CDR3 nucleotides read TGTGCCAGCAGTGAAGCGCCGGGGACCCAGTACTTC. The chain links TRBV2 to TRBJ2-5; D is ambiguous. The germline gives CDR1 SNHLY, CDR2 FYNNEI. CDR3 length: 12 residues. Trimming shortened V by 0 bases and J by 7 bases, and 6 bases separated the two germline ends.

The chain has TRBV6-6 and TRBJ2-3; no clear D. Germline CDR1 reads MNHNY; CDR2 reads SVGAGI (reference sequence). The CDR3 sequence is 12 residues long. Trimming cost V 5 bases and J 4 bases, with 7 bases left between them. The CDR3 DNA reads as TGTGCCAGCAGTCCAATGTCAGATACGCAGTATTTT. This sequence encodes CASSPMSDTQYF.

The V gene is TRBV27, the J gene TRBJ2-1, with 8 bases lining up with TRBD1. The CDR3 consists of 16 residues. CDR1 is MNHEY and CDR2 is SMNVEV in the germline V gene (reference sequence). Trimming removed 8 bases from V and 3 bases from J; junction bases left unmatched: 12. The CDR3: CASAIFGTGSYNEQFF. The CDR3 coding sequence is TGTGCCAGCGCCATCTTCGGGACAGGCAGCTACAATGAGCAGTTCTTC.

The rearrangement joins TRBV7-9 to TRBJ1-4; D may be TRBD1 (5 bases). This CDR3 contains 17 residues. Trimming pared 2 bases from V and 3 bases from J, leaving 16 bases between. Germline loops: CDR1 SEHNR, CDR2 FQNEAQ (reference sequence). CDR3 residues: CASSLHLAQGANEKLFF. The CDR3 DNA sequence: TGTGCCAGCAGCTTACATCTGGCGCAGGGCGCTAATGAAAAACTGTTTTTT.

The gene calls are TRBV27 and TRBJ2-7, with 7 bases fitting TRBD1. V was clipped by 5 bases and J by 1 base; unmatched bases: 5. CDR1 and CDR2 from the germline V gene are MNHEY and SMNVEV (reference sequence). CDR3 length: 14 amino acids. Here the CDR3 reads CASSPGTASYEQYF. CDR3 coding DNA: TGTGCCAGCAGTCCCGGGACAGCATCCTACGAGCAGTACTTC.

V gene TRBV5-4 combines with J gene TRBJ2-5; tentatively, D is TRBD1 (6 bases). The germline gives CDR1 SGHNT, CDR2 YYREEE (reference sequence). V was cut by 2 bases and J by 6 bases, with 20 bases left in between. This CDR3 is built from 16 residues. The CDR3 DNA sequence: TGTGCCAGCAGCTTTGGACAGCCCCGGGGCGTCAAGACCCAGTACTTC. Its translation: CASSFGQPRGVKTQYF.

This clone was counted between two and nine times. The chain combines TRBV11-3 with TRBJ2-1, with D maybe TRBD1 (5 bases). Germline loops: CDR1 SGHNT, CDR2 YENEEA. Trimming took off 5 bases at V and 4 bases at J, with 15 bases between the two ends. The CDR3 runs 15 residues. The CDR3 DNA reads TGTGCCAGCAGCCCAGAGGCAGGGAATTACAATGAGCAGTTCTTC. This sequence encodes CASSPEAGNYNEQFF.

The chain employs TRBV5-1 and TRBJ2-2, with 8 nucleotides matching TRBD2. CDR1 and CDR2 (germline): SGHRS, YFSETQ. The J segment lost 6 bases and the V segment lost 5 bases, leaving 6 bases of the junction unmatched. There are 14 residues in the CDR3. CDR3 in amino acids: CASSASGLAGELFF. The CDR3 nucleotides read TGCGCCAGCAGTGCTAGCGGGCTAGCCGGGGAGCTGTTTTTT.